The present T cell receptor (beta chain) was sequenced within a study of cytomegalovirus exposure and HLA in healthy donors (dated by TCRdb to the late 2010s). For the wider study: An earlier analysis of 587 of the donors reported 250 to 350 Gb of sequence data and some 110 million unique TCR beta sequences obtained from about 170 million T cells. An early release covering approximately 600 HLA-typed donors comprised around 300 gigabases of sequencing data and around 85 million unique TCR sequences. Of the 350 to 450 genotyped donors, 75% to 85% were placed in the genetic ancestry cluster associated with self-reported Caucasian donors. The aim of the study was to test whether cataloging public T cell receptors could identify signatures of past pathogen exposure. The study profiled the T cell repertoires of about 720 subjects by immunosequencing and related them to cytomegalovirus serostatus. Besides the first cohort of 550 to 750 subjects, a separate validation cohort made up of about 120 different subjects was used. To predict cytomegalovirus infection status, the study brought together high-throughput TCR immunosequencing, statistical association of individual TCRs with disease status, and machine learning. A later analysis re-examined previously published TCR beta repertoires from just over 650 donors and added high-resolution HLA genotyping to investigate patterns of TCR occurrence. In the later analysis, no new phenotypic data were used to find candidate immune exposures; instead, reliance was placed on TCR beta sequences and their occurrence across donors. To decide whether each TCR beta V gene segment behaved as functional or pseudogenic, an earlier analysis of over 500 of the donors relied on high-throughput TCR beta sequencing. Donor age, sex, ethnicity and CMV serostatus were compiled alongside the repertoire data. In a later genetic analysis, genome-wide SNP genotypes for 398 of the 666 donors were used, and that subset was treated as a discovery cohort. Every repertoire in the discovery cohort had been generated on one and the same sequencing platform. HLA typing covered class I and class II loci at four-digit resolution. Typing coverage varied by locus: roughly 629-640 donors for A, B, C, DRB1 and DQB1; some 520 for DQA1; approximately 570 for DPA1; more than 450 for DPB1. A handful of DR-DQ haplotypes were handled as single units for association and clustering because linkage in the cohort was strong. Across 398 genotyped donors of the cohort, an average of approximately 240,000 unique TCR beta nucleotide sequences per donor were sequenced, and approximately 17% of those sequences were non-productive. Results and caveats for the whole study, not just this receptor: Presence/absence analyses assumed roughly uniform sequencing depth across donors, an assumption that may not hold. In a later genetic analysis, a missense DCLRE1C variant was associated with V-gene and J-gene trimming of TCR beta chains, and the association was replicated in an independent cohort. In a later analysis, HLA-associated TCR beta chains showed more clonal expansion and lower generation probabilities than non-associated chains that were equally common. According to a later analysis, most CMV-associated TCR beta chains appeared to be HLA-restricted, and the HLA associations seemed to be driven largely by CMV exposure. The only immune exposure information available for the cohort was CMV serostatus. In an earlier analysis of about 600 of the donors, most TCR beta V segments appeared in productive rearrangements about 87% or about 30% of the time, broadly matching IMGT annotations. It was suggested by the authors that the approach could potentially be generalized to other disease states and immunological phenotypes. When HLA alleles, especially DR and DQ, strongly co-occurred, attributing TCR associations to individual alleles was difficult. Most TCR sequences were seen in very few donors, while some public TCRs were found in many individuals. A cluster of highly shared sequence variants was judged likely to represent a technical artifact of the sequencing pipeline. In a later analysis, some 17,000 TCR beta sequences were associated with specific HLA alleles at a false discovery rate of 0.05. A few of the identified cytomegalovirus-associated TCR beta chains were confirmed in vitro to be specific for cytomegalovirus antigens. Because HLA typing was missing for some donors at each locus, association tests included only the typed subset. Some IMGT-functional V segments, including TRBV6-2 and TRBV6-3, could not be told apart with the 87-base-pair reads, so those segments were excluded. The study gave a list of 150 to 200 TCR beta chains associated with cytomegalovirus. Linkage disequilibrium might explain the correlated functional status among segregating V segments, but an unknown experimental factor could not be excluded. Compared with the approximately 710-donor mean, donors in an Asian-associated ancestry cluster had fewer N-insertions in productive TCRs, according to a later genetic analysis. Because counts were too low, about 18 rarely observed V segments, including chromosome 9 orphons, were left out of the earlier analysis of approximately 580 of the donors. A later analysis reported that several top co-occurrence clusters appeared linked to parvovirus B19, influenza, CMV and Epstein-Barr virus. In a later analysis, the rate of TCR association differed among HLA loci, with DRB1 alleles having the most associated TCRs and HLA-C alleles having the fewest. A further reported finding was that TCR beta sequences accurately predicted the HLA-A and HLA-B alleles for most subjects in the first cohort. In both the original and validation cohorts, the classifier was reported to diagnose cytomegalovirus status with high specificity and sensitivity. In this cohort, only TCR beta chains were sequenced, and detectable features were limited by the absence of alpha or paired-chain data.

CDR3 length: 16 amino acids, cysteine to phenylalanine. The sequence is cut down to CDR3 DNA, 48 bases in frame from base 1. The V end loses 2 bases and the J end loses 0 bases, and a stretch of 12 bases separates them. Taken from the germline V gene (reference sequence), the CDR1 and CDR2 loops are SGHNT and YYREEE. Receptor amplification or capture employed the immunoSEQ multiplex PCR assay. For the multiplex PCR, a mixture combining 60 forward primers for TCR Vbeta segments and 13 reverse primers for TCR Jbeta segments was used. A multiplex PCR assay on genomic DNA amplified the CDR3 region of rearranged TCR beta genes. The Illumina HiSeq System was used to sequence the amplified TCR beta libraries as 87-base-pair reads. Under the source paper's analysis protocol: A later analysis counted about 76 million unique TCR beta chains across the 700 or so repertoires, and 9.5 million to 11 million of these chains were shared by at least two donors. A nearest-neighbor algorithm error-corrected the raw reads and collapsed the reads into unique sequences, merging closely related sequences to remove PCR and sequencing errors. Alignment of CDR3 sequences to IMGT reference sequences was used to assign V, D and J gene segments. For a sequence to be retained, at least a six-nucleotide match to both a V gene segment and a J gene segment was required. Rearrangements were called productive when the CDR3 lacked stop codons and stayed in frame with V and J; all others were non-productive. CDR3 was defined by IMGT convention, running from the second conserved V-encoded cysteine to the conserved J-encoded phenylalanine. The earlier analysis of a few hundred of the donors excluded any sequence lacking an unambiguous match to a single V gene segment. In an earlier analysis of 587 of the donors, V segments were called functional above 56.7% productive rearrangements and were called segregating when the between-donor standard deviation exceeded 5%. A statistical classification framework was developed to diagnose cytomegalovirus status using the catalog of TCR beta chain sequences. In a later analysis, V and J genes were assigned by comparing TCR nucleotide sequences against IMGT/GENE-DB human TR gene sequences. A later analysis assigned CDR3 sequences and most-parsimonious VDJ recombination scenarios with the TCRdist pipeline. A later analysis defined each TCR beta chain by its CDR3 amino acid sequence plus V-gene family, and excluded reads lacking a unique V-gene family. To address suspected cross-contamination and a sequencing artifact, a later analysis removed some 620 highly shared, low-generation-probability nucleotide sequences. In a later analysis, a clonal expansion index was calculated for each public chain from normalized within-repertoire ranks of inferred template counts. A later analysis computed generation probabilities with a VDJ recombination model fitted to out-of-frame rearrangements, and checked the results against IGoR. Hypergeometric tests were used in a later analysis to score TCR-TCR, TCR-HLA and TCR-CMV co-occurrence, with a repertoire-size bias correction applied to the TCR pairs. False discovery rates were estimated in a later analysis by permuting HLA or CMV assignments 20 times. A later analysis grouped co-occurring TCRs with DBSCAN, adding TCRdist sequence similarity when clustering within HLA-allele-positive subsets. Repertoires with fewer than 30,000 or more than 120,000 public chains, plus five repertoires with anomalous nucleotide sharing, were excluded from co-occurrence clustering. In TCRdb, the immuneACCESS table is reduced to in-frame sequences with V and J assigned. These tables do not hold every clone; where another copy was compared, an unresolved V gene accounts for under half, and the others remain unexplained. V, J and clone size are taken as reported in that table, and D and trimming were inferred from the DNA itself. This sample lists under 200,000 clones; nearly 80% were detected once. The ten largest clones capture over 11% of the sample.

A word on this clone: Its antigen has not been determined. No base qualities exist here, and no much larger clone lies one base off it.

The cohort consisted of fewer than 700 healthy bone marrow donors. Cohort members were all nominally healthy when sampled, although unrecorded immune exposures were likely present. The donor was CMV seropositive and was included in the group of approximately 300 seropositive cohort members. A peripheral blood sample was collected from each donor, and TCR beta sequencing was performed on peripheral blood mononuclear cells. The Qiagen DNeasy Blood Extraction Kit was used to extract genomic DNA from the blood cell samples. This clonotype originated in a man aged 50 or older in good health and CMV-seropositive. The specimen was PBMCs. The rearrangement combines TRBV5-4 with TRBJ1-3; the D gene is perhaps TRBD1, from 5 matching bases. The CDR3 is CASSFQGSLSGNTIYF. The bases are TGTGCCAGCAGCTTTCAGGGCAGCCTCTCTGGAAACACCATATATTTT.